This T cell receptor beta chain was observed in a study of blood T cell repertoires in COVID-19. Study-wide background: Sources were T cells, B-cell-depleted T cells, or PBMCs; the material itself was cDNA or gDNA.

The assay was immunoSEQ multiplex PCR, and TCRdb's table has in-frame clones only and misses some. The sample carries more than 250,000 clones, around 83% recorded once. Sample: peripheral blood. This clonotype originated in a woman between 45 and 65 years old with acute or convalescent COVID-19.

CDR3 coding DNA: TGCGCCAGCAGCCAAGAAACTTGGAGGCCAGATACGCAGTATTTT. Translation gives CASSQETWRPDTQYF. This chain uses TRBV4-1 with TRBJ2-3, with a weak D call TRBD2 (5 bases). The CDR3 runs 15 residues. CDR1 is MGHRA, CDR2 YSYEKL, per germline. V was cut by 0 bases and J by 4 bases, with 11 bases left in between.